The TCR beta chain described here comes from a study of Graves' ophthalmopathy and Graves' hyperthyroidism. Between the trimmed V and J ends, which lost 1 base and 4 bases, there was a span of 10 bases. The CDR3 runs to 14 residues. From germline, CDR1 is SGHTA and CDR2 FQGTGA. Amplified TCR beta CDR3 regions were obtained using RNA transcripts as template. First-round RT-PCR used HTBI primers; second-round multiplex PCR followed. TCRdb ran MiXCR on the multiplex PCR reads and lists one entry per CDR3 protein. The sample shows about 50,000 distinct CDR3 sequences, approximately 45% of them seen only once. Only a few counts were recorded for this clonotype.

The source is an adult woman with Graves' ophthalmopathy. The V call is TRBV7-3, the J call TRBJ1-1; D not resolved. The sequenced sample was peripheral blood. CDR3 region: CASSLNSRGTEAFF. The CDR3, as DNA: TGTGCCAGCAGCTTAAACTCCCGGGGCACTGAAGCTTTCTTT.